One and the same sample provided the 25 T cell receptor beta chains below, sequenced in a study of T cells in localized non-small cell lung cancer. The method was immunoSEQ multiplex PCR; TCRdb's version includes in-frame clones alone and lacks a portion of them. This table holds tens of thousands of clones, roughly 76% found once. This sample comprised PBMCs, obtained before any cancer treatment. The receptor source for this set is a man aged 40-75 years with stage II lung adenocarcinoma.

The V call is TRBV5-4, the J call TRBJ2-4, with 9 bases lining up with TRBD1. The germline gives CDR1 SGHNT, CDR2 YYREEE (reference sequence). The CDR3 totals 17 residues. V shed 1 base, J shed 3 bases, and the junction held 8 bases outside the gene matches. CDR3 sequence: CASSLLGQGIGKNIQYF. CDR3 DNA: TGTGCCAGCAGCTTGTTAGGACAGGGGATTGGCAAAAACATTCAGTACTTC.

Notes on this clone: A read error may account for a junction end that differs from germline. The CDR3 sequence: CAGRLAENTGELFF. In nucleotides, the CDR3 is TGTGCCGGTAGACTAGCGGAGAACACCGGGGAGCTGTTTTTT. The chain is built from TRBV19 and TRBJ2-2; 9 nucleotides agree with TRBD2. Germline assignment: CDR1 LNHDA and CDR2 SQIVND (reference sequence). The CDR3 length is 14 residues.

The rearrangement uses TRBV5-1 and TRBJ2-3; 9 nucleotides agree with TRBD1. The germline CDR1 and CDR2 sequences are SGHRS and YFSETQ. V trimming: 0 bases; J trimming: 2 bases; junction bases outside the gene matches: 7. CDR3 size: 17 residues. The DNA of the CDR3 is TGCGCCAGCAGCTTGGCCCCCGGGACAGGGCCCACAGATACGCAGTATTTT. As protein: CASSLAPGTGPTDTQYF.

The chain couples TRBV29-1 to TRBJ2-7; maybe TRBD1 (6 bases). Germline CDR1 reads SQVTM; CDR2 reads ANQGSEA. V was clipped by 0 bases and J by 6 bases, with 9 bases between them. The CDR3 runs 12 residues. The DNA for the CDR3 is TGCAGCGTTGAAGACCTCAGGGGCGAGCAGTACTTC. This translates into CSVEDLRGEQYF.

V gene TRBV6-5 combines with J gene TRBJ2-2; 9 bases agree with TRBD1. The ends lost 6 bases at V and 4 bases at J; junction bases unmatched: 6. Germline CDR1 reads MNHEY; CDR2 reads SVGAGI. The CDR3 length is 15 residues. The CDR3 is CASRVQGAGTGELFF. The CDR3, as DNA: TGTGCCAGCAGAGTACAGGGGGCCGGCACCGGGGAGCTGTTTTTT.

The chain couples TRBV19 to TRBJ1-3; TRBD1 might be the D (5 bases). This CDR3 comprises 15 residues. V lost 5 bases, J lost 2 bases, and 13 bases lay in between. Germline V gives CDR1 LNHDA, CDR2 SQIVND (reference sequence). The CDR3 DNA sequence: TGTGCCAGTAGTCCCGTCGGGGGGGCTGGAAACACCATATATTTT. It yields the protein CASSPVGGAGNTIYF.

V is TRBV2 and J is TRBJ2-2, with TRBD2 matching over 7 bases. Germline-derived CDR1 and CDR2 are SNHLY and FYNNEI. V lost 4 bases, J lost 8 bases, and 16 bases stayed unmatched. The CDR3 runs to 17 residues. The DNA of the CDR3 is TGTGCCAGCAGTGTGCGGGGGTATTCCCCCGTAGGGGGGGAGCTGTTTTTT. It is translated as CASSVRGYSPVGGELFF.

The chain couples TRBV5-1 to TRBJ1-3; the D gene is possibly TRBD1 (5 bases). This CDR3 is 15 amino acids long. CDR1 SGHRS and CDR2 YFSETQ come from the germline V gene. V was pared by 0 bases and J by 5 bases, with 12 bases between. CDR3 residues: CASSLDLTVRNTIYF. The CDR3 DNA is TGCGCCAGCAGCTTGGATCTGACAGTCAGAAACACCATATATTTT. The entire variable domain, with the rest obtained from reference TRBV5-1 and TRBJ1-3, is as follows: KAGVTQTPRYLIKTRGQQVTLSCSPISGHRSVSWYQQTPGQGLQFLFEYFSETQRNKGNFPGRFSGRQFSNSRSEMNVSTLELGDSALYLCASSLDLTVRNTIYFGEGSWLTVV.

The V and J genes are TRBV4-1 and TRBJ2-1, with 14 bases lining up with TRBD2. V gave up 1 base and J gave up 8 bases; unmatched junction bases: 4. The germline V gene has CDR1 MGHRA and CDR2 YSYEKL. There are 16 residues in the CDR3. In DNA form, the CDR3 reads TGCGCCAGCAGCCAAGGCGGACTAGCGGGAGGTCATGAGCAGTTCTTC. This translates into CASSQGGLAGGHEQFF.

This chain links TRBV9 with TRBJ1-4, with TRBD1 identical over 7 bases. The junction had 9 bases not matched to a gene; V was cut back by 0 bases and J by 4 bases. Germline V gene data show CDR1 as SGDLS and CDR2 as YYNGEE. The CDR3 contains 17 residues. CDR3 region: CASSVEEETGNNEKLFF. CDR3 DNA: TGTGCCAGCAGCGTAGAGGAAGAGACAGGGAATAATGAAAAACTGTTTTTT.

The chain is built from TRBV5-1 and TRBJ2-7, with TRBD2 identical over 10 bases. V gave up 0 bases and J gave up 7 bases; unmatched junction bases: 10. Germline V gives CDR1 SGHRS, CDR2 YFSETQ. The CDR3 covers 16 residues. CDR3 residues: CASSLGVAGGKWEQYF. The DNA of the CDR3 is TGCGCCAGCAGCTTGGGCGTAGCGGGAGGAAAATGGGAGCAGTACTTC.

This chain links TRBV7-3 with TRBJ1-2; D call uncertain. CDR3 length: 15 residues. Looked up from germline, CDR1 is SGHTA and CDR2 is FQGTGA. Trimming shortened V by 2 bases and J by 1 base, and 11 bases separated the two germline ends. CDR3 coding DNA: TGTGCCAGCAGCTTAGAAGGTTGGGGTAACTATGGCTACACCTTC. As protein: CASSLEGWGNYGYTF.

V usage is TRBV28 and J usage is TRBJ2-7; D might be TRBD2 (6 bases). From germline, CDR1 is MDHEN and CDR2 SYDVKM. V lost 5 bases and J lost 1, with 18 bases in between. This CDR3 is built from 16 residues. CDR3 sequence (DNA): TGTGCCAGCAGTCGCGTAGGGGCTAGCGTTTCCTACGAGCAGTACTTC. Its protein is CASSRVGASVSYEQYF.

The genes are TRBV5-8 and TRBJ2-7; 10 bases agree with TRBD2. CDR3 length: 14 residues. V was clipped by 3 bases and J by 2 bases; unmatched bases: 2. Germline CDR1 and CDR2: SGHTS and YDEGEE. The CDR3 region has the DNA TGTGCCAGCAGCTGGACTAGCGGAACCTACGAGCAGTACTTC. Residues: CASSWTSGTYEQYF.

The chain has TRBV5-1 and TRBJ2-5; D possibly corresponds to TRBD2 (6 bases). With 4 bases removed from V and 6 bases from J, the gap between germline ends came to 10 bases. CDR3 size: 12 residues. Germline lookup yields CDR1 SGHRS and CDR2 YFSETQ. The CDR3 loop reads CASSPGGKTQYF. DNA for the CDR3: TGCGCCAGCAGCCCGGGCGGGAAGACCCAGTACTTC.

This rearrangement joins TRBV14 to TRBJ1-3; no clear D. This CDR3 has 15 residues. Germline-derived CDR1 and CDR2 are SGHDN and FVKESK. Trimming removed 4 bases at V and 0 bases at J, with 10 bases between. The CDR3 DNA follows: TGTGCCAGCAGCCCCCAGGTGTACTCTGGAAACACCATATATTTT. This translates into CASSPQVYSGNTIYF.

This clone was observed a single time. The chain couples TRBV7-2 to TRBJ2-1, with 7 bases that match TRBD2. CDR1 and CDR2 (germline): SGHTA, FQGNSA. The CDR3 runs to 15 residues. V lost 4 bases and J lost 3; bases outside the gene matches: 6. CDR3 region: CASSSQGGGYNEQFF. CDR3 nucleotide sequence: TGTGCCAGCAGCTCGCAGGGCGGGGGCTACAATGAGCAGTTCTTC.

A few counts support this clone. This rearrangement joins TRBV5-1 to TRBJ1-2, with 7 bases that match TRBD1. CDR3 length: 15 amino acids. Per germline, CDR1 SGHRS and CDR2 YFSETQ. V was clipped by 4 bases and J by 4 bases; unmatched bases: 10. CDR3 in amino acids: CASSLPTDRAYGYTF. In DNA form, the CDR3 reads TGCGCCAGCAGCCTTCCAACCGACAGGGCCTATGGCTACACCTTC.

The chain carries TRBV6-6 and TRBJ1-5; D might be TRBD1 (6 bases). V was clipped by 5 bases and J by 3 bases, with 14 bases between them. Germline V gives CDR1 MNHNY, CDR2 SVGAGI (reference sequence). The CDR3 is made up of 15 amino acids. The DNA for the CDR3 is TGTGCCAGCAGTCAAAACAGGGTCGCCAATCAGCCCCAGCATTTT. Translating gives CASSQNRVANQPQHF.

The chain has TRBV2 and TRBJ1-1, with TRBD1 identical over 9 bases. With V trimmed by 7 bases and J by 6 bases, 3 bases remained unmatched. The CDR3 contains 12 residues. The germline CDR1 and CDR2 sequences are SNHLY and FYNNEI. The CDR3 sequence is CASKDRGPEAFF. CDR3 bases: TGTGCCAGCAAGGACAGGGGACCTGAAGCTTTCTTT.

This sequence joins TRBV6-1 and TRBJ2-1, with TRBD1 matching over 9 bases. With 8 bases clipped from V and 4 bases from J, the junction kept 6 bases outside the gene matches. This CDR3 region has 14 residues. The germline gives CDR1 MNHNS, CDR2 SASEGT. The CDR3 reads CASDEGQGYNEQFF. The DNA of the CDR3 is TGTGCCAGCGATGAAGGACAGGGGTACAATGAGCAGTTCTTC.

This CDR3 reads CASSSRERTGANVLTF. In nucleotides, the CDR3 is TGTGCCAGCAGCTCACGGGAAAGAACTGGGGCCAACGTCCTGACTTTC. The chain carries TRBV11-2 and TRBJ2-6, with a weak D call TRBD2 (5 bases). Per the germline V gene, CDR1 is SGHAT and CDR2 is FQNNGV. With 4 bases removed from V and 2 bases from J, the gap between germline ends came to 12 bases. This CDR3 contains 16 residues. The full variable domain, with the rest looked up from reference TRBV11-2 and TRBJ2-6, is EAGVAQSPRYKIIEKRQSVAFWCNPISGHATLYWYQQILGQGPKLLIQFQNNGVVDDSQLPKDRFSAERLKGVDSTLKIQPAKLEDSAVYLCASSSRERTGANVLTFGAGSRLTVL.

This clone was found a few times. V usage is TRBV29-1 and J usage is TRBJ2-3, with D perhaps matching TRBD2 (5 bases). The CDR3 consists of 14 residues. Germline CDR1 reads SQVTM; CDR2 reads ANQGSEA. V lost 8 bases, J lost 0 bases, and 15 bases lay in between. The CDR3 loop is CSSARRASTDTQYF. The DNA for the CDR3 is TGCAGCTCCGCTCGGCGGGCTAGCACAGATACGCAGTATTTT.

The chain carries TRBV5-1 and TRBJ2-3; 10 nucleotides align to TRBD2. The V segment lost 2 bases and the J segment 4 bases; nucleotides outside the gene matches: 4. Germline V lookup: CDR1 SGHRS, CDR2 YFSETQ. This CDR3 has 15 amino acids. CDR3 sequence reads: CASSLPSGRADTQYF. The CDR3 DNA reads as TGCGCCAGCAGCTTACCGAGCGGGAGGGCAGATACGCAGTATTTT.

This clone was found many times. The V gene is TRBV7-2, the J gene TRBJ2-3; tentatively, D is TRBD1 (5 bases). Germline CDR1 and CDR2: SGHTA and FQGNSA. V was trimmed by 2 bases and J by 1 base, leaving 13 bases between them. The CDR3 runs to 16 residues. DNA of the CDR3: TGTGCCAGCAGCTTAAGGCAGGGCCCCCGCACAGATACGCAGTATTTT. Protein: CASSLRQGPRTDTQYF.